This T cell receptor beta chain originates from a study of T cell responses to AZD1222 COVID-19 vaccine. V lost 6 bases to trimming and J lost 1 base, with 12 bases between them. The germline CDR1 and CDR2 sequences are LNHDA and SQIVND (reference sequence). The CDR3 length is 14 residues. Turning to this clone: Its antigen is unidentified.

Whole-study results and caveats: Spike was spanned by vaccine-associated CD4 TCRs, with dominance at 160-218 and 743-854. Clonal diversity was possibly underestimated, and the donors were mostly white British, with more females. Elevations in Spike-specific TCR breadth and depth followed administration of two AZD1222 doses. Of the AZD1222 recipients, only 5 to 7 were seropositive at baseline.

Sequenced by immunoSEQ multiplex PCR; TCRdb stores in-frame clones only, minus some. In the table there are tens of thousands of clones, around 90% of which are singletons. This TCR was recovered from an adult in good health. The source was peripheral blood, collected on day 0 of MenACWY control vaccination. The chain has TRBV19 and TRBJ1-1; a possible D gene is TRBD1 (6 bases). CDR3 coding DNA: TGTGCCAGTAGCCGTCGCAGGGGGAACACTGAAGCTTTCTTT. As protein: CASSRRRGNTEAFF.